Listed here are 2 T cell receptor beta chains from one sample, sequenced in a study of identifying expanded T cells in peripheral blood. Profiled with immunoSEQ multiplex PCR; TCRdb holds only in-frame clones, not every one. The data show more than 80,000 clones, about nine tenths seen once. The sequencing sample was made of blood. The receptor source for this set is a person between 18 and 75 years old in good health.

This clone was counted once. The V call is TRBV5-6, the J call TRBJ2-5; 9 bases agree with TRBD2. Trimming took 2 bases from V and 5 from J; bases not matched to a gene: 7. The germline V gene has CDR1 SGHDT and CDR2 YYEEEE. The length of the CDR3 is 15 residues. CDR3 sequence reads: CASSFPRLAAETQYF. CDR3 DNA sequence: TGTGCCAGCAGCTTCCCGCGACTAGCGGCGGAGACCCAGTACTTC. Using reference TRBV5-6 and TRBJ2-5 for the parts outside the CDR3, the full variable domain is DAGVTQSPTHLIKTRGQQVTLRCSPKSGHDTVSWYQQALGQGPQFIFQYYEEEERQRGNFPDRFSGHQFPNYSSELNVNALLLGDSALYLCASSFPRLAAETQYFGPGTRLLVL.

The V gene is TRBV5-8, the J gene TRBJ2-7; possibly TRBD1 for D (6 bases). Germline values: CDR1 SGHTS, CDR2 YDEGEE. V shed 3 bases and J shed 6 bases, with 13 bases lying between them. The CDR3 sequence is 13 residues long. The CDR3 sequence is CASSSRGYSEQYF. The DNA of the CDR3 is TGTGCCAGCAGCTCCAGGGGATATTCCGAGCAGTACTTC. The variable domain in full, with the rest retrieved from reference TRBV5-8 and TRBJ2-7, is EAGVTQSPTHLIKTRGQQATLRCSPISGHTSVYWYQQALGLGLQFLLWYDEGEERNRGNFPPRFSGRQFPNYSSELNVNALELEDSALYLCASSSRGYSEQYFGPGTRLTVT.